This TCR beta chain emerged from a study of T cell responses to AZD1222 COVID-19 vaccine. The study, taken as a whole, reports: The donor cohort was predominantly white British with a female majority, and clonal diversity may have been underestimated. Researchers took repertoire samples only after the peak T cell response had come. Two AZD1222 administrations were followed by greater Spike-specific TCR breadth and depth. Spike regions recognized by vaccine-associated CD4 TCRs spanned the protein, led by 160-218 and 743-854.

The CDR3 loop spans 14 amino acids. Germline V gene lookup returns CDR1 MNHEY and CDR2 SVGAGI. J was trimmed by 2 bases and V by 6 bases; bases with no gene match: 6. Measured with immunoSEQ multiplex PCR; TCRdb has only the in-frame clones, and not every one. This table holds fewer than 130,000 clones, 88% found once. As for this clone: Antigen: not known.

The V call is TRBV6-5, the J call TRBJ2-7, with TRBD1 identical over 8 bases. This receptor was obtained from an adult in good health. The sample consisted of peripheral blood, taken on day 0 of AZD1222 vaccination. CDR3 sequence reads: CASSTNRGAYEQYF. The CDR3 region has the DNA TGTGCCAGCAGCACAAACAGGGGGGCCTACGAGCAGTACTTC.